This TCR beta chain was captured in a study of human versus mouse CDR3 diversity and MHC coevolution. The overall study: Each sample yielded about 0.6 x 10^7 to 1.7 x 10^7 valid reads.

Method: immunoSEQ multiplex PCR; TCRdb's copy keeps in-frame clones and lacks some. Of about 83,000 clones listed, approximately 90% are singletons. CDR3 length equals 15 residues. Germline CDR1 reads SGHRS; CDR2 reads YFSETQ. Losses at the gene ends were 0 bases for V and 5 bases for J; bases not matched to a gene: 4. Naive CD4 T cells, CD45RO-negative and CD62L-positive, were flow-sorted from PBMCs. The specimen sequenced was naive CD4+ T cells from blood. Subset defined: CD45RO-negative CD62L-positive naive CD4 T cells. The rearrangement links TRBV5-1 to TRBJ2-2; 7 positions agree with TRBD1. This receptor was identified in a person aged 25 to 69 in good health. The CDR3 loop is CASSLETGWTGELFF. Here the CDR3 DNA reads TGCGCCAGCAGCTTGGAGACAGGGTGGACCGGGGAGCTGTTTTTT.